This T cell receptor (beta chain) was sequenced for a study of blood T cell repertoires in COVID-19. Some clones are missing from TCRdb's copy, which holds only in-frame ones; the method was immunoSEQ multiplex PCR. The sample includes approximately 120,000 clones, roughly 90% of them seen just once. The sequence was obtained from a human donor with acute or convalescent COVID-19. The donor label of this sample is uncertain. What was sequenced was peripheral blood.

The CDR3 protein is CASSPELPYNEQFF. The DNA for the CDR3 is TGTGCCAGCAGTCCCGAACTGCCCTACAATGAGCAGTTCTTC. J is TRBJ2-1 and V is TRBV6-2 or TRBV6-3; no reliable D call. Germline lookup yields CDR1 MNHEY and CDR2 SVGEGT. The CDR3 is made up of 14 amino acids. V was cut by 5 bases and J by 2 bases, with 10 bases left in between.